The 22 T cell receptor beta chains reported below all come from one sample, sequenced in a study of cytomegalovirus exposure and HLA in healthy donors. It was with 60 Vbeta and 13 Jbeta primers that the PCR ran. Some clones are missing from TCRdb's copy, which holds only in-frame ones; the method was immunoSEQ multiplex PCR. The sample yields under 110,000 clones, over 70% seen once. The specimen sequenced was PBMCs. The receptors derive from a male donor in good health and CMV-seropositive.

Only a few counts were recorded for this clone. The genes are TRBV6-5 and TRBJ2-1; 8 bases agree with TRBD1. From germline, CDR1 is MNHEY and CDR2 SVGAGI. This CDR3 has 15 amino acids. V shed 2 bases and J 3 bases; nucleotides not matched to a gene: 3. As DNA, the CDR3 is TGTGCCAGCAGTTACCACGGACAGGGCTACAATGAGCAGTTCTTC. It specifies CASSYHGQGYNEQFF.

The rearrangement uses TRBV28 and TRBJ2-6; 11 bases map to TRBD1. Per germline, CDR1 MDHEN and CDR2 SYDVKM. Losses at the gene ends were 6 bases for V and 2 bases for J; bases not matched to a gene: 9. The CDR3 is made up of 18 amino acids. The CDR3 region is CASREPGQGGPGANVLTF. For the CDR3, the DNA is TGTGCCAGCAGAGAACCGGGACAGGGGGGTCCTGGGGCCAACGTCCTGACTTTC.

The genes are TRBV29-1 and TRBJ2-3; 9 nucleotides agree with TRBD2. The V gene's germline CDR1 is SQVTM and CDR2 ANQGSEA. This CDR3 has 13 residues. The CDR3 sequence: CIGRREGSDTQYF. DNA for the CDR3: TGCATTGGGCGGCGGGAGGGGTCAGATACGCAGTATTTT.

The chain recombines TRBV27 with TRBJ2-3, with a weak D call TRBD1 (6 bases). There are 14 residues in the CDR3. Germline lookup yields CDR1 MNHEY and CDR2 SMNVEV (reference sequence). With 5 bases removed from V and 3 bases from J, the gap between germline ends came to 12 bases. CDR3 sequence reads: CASSSTGITDTQYF. The CDR3 coding sequence is TGTGCCAGCAGTAGCACAGGGATTACAGATACGCAGTATTTT.

This rearrangement joins TRBV6-1 to TRBJ2-2, with 11 positions matching TRBD1. Trimming at V came to 9 bases and at J to 5 bases, leaving 5 bases not matched to a gene. The CDR3 spans 14 residues. Germline V gene data show CDR1 as MNHNS and CDR2 as SASEGT. CDR3 region: CASSDRGQTGELFF. The CDR3 region has the DNA TGTGCCAGTTCGGACAGGGGGCAGACCGGGGAGCTGTTTTTT.

This clone was counted a few times. The CDR3 nucleotides read TGTGCCAGCCATTCGTATTGGACAGGGGATGAAAAACTGTTTTTT. Translation: CASHSYWTGDEKLFF. The chain links TRBV19 to TRBJ1-4; 9 bases fit TRBD1. Looked up from germline, CDR1 is LNHDA and CDR2 is SQIVND (reference sequence). The junction had 11 bases not matched to a gene; V was cut back by 9 bases and J by 6 bases. The CDR3 totals 15 residues.

This clone showed up just a few times. V is TRBV7-9 and J is TRBJ2-7; 8 positions match TRBD1. The germline V gene has CDR1 SEHNR and CDR2 FQNEAQ (reference sequence). CDR3 size: 14 residues. Unmatched junction bases numbered 3, after V lost 2 bases and J lost 3 bases. The CDR3 reads CASSLRQGSYEQYF. CDR3 in DNA: TGTGCCAGCAGCTTAAGACAGGGGAGCTACGAGCAGTACTTC.

This chain uses TRBV4-3 with TRBJ2-2; 8 bases map to TRBD2. V lost 3 bases, J lost 8 bases, and 8 bases stayed unmatched. CDR1 is LGHNA and CDR2 is YSLEER in the germline V gene. CDR3 size: 15 residues. This CDR3 is CASSQVISGKGELFF. CDR3 bases: TGCGCCAGCAGCCAGGTGATTAGCGGGAAGGGGGAGCTGTTTTTT.

This chain links TRBV7-2 with TRBJ2-1; 11 nucleotides match TRBD2. The trim removed 8 bases at V and 6 bases at J, leaving 6 bases unmatched. CDR3 length: 14 amino acids. The germline V gene has CDR1 SGHTA and CDR2 FQGNSA. In nucleotides, the CDR3 is TGTGCCAGCGGGGGACTAGCGGCGTTCAATGAGCAGTTCTTC. This codes for CASGGLAAFNEQFF.

This sequence joins TRBV6-5 and TRBJ2-5; 7 nucleotides align to TRBD1. The CDR3 loop spans 13 amino acids. The junction had 3 bases not matched to a gene; V was cut back by 6 bases and J by 2 bases. Germline V CDR1 and CDR2: MNHEY, SVGAGI. CDR3 coding DNA: TGTGCCAGCAGCATGGACAGGCAAGAGACCCAGTACTTC. Protein: CASSMDRQETQYF.

This sequence joins TRBV11-2 and TRBJ2-5, with TRBD2 matching 11 bases. The CDR3 totals 16 residues. Trimming cost V 4 bases and J 3 bases; bases outside gene matches: 7. Germline V CDR1 and CDR2: SGHAT, FQNNGV. CDR3 protein: CASSSLAGGPEETQYF. The DNA of the CDR3 is TGTGCCAGCAGCTCGTTAGCGGGAGGGCCTGAAGAGACCCAGTACTTC. The whole variable domain, remainder taken from reference TRBV11-2 and TRBJ2-5, is EAGVAQSPRYKIIEKRQSVAFWCNPISGHATLYWYQQILGQGPKLLIQFQNNGVVDDSQLPKDRFSAERLKGVDSTLKIQPAKLEDSAVYLCASSSLAGGPEETQYFGPGTRLLVL.

This sequence joins TRBV5-8 and TRBJ1-5, with 10 nucleotides matching TRBD1. CDR1 is SGHTS and CDR2 is YDEGEE in the germline V gene. The CDR3 has 17 residues. Losses at the gene ends were 4 bases for V and 3 bases for J; bases not matched to a gene: 10. The CDR3 DNA sequence: TGTGCCAGCAGCACGGGACAGGGGATAAAGAACAATCAGCCCCAGCATTTT. Amino acid sequence: CASSTGQGIKNNQPQHF. The whole variable domain, remainder taken from reference TRBV5-8 and TRBJ1-5, is EAGVTQSPTHLIKTRGQQATLRCSPISGHTSVYWYQQALGLGLQFLLWYDEGEERNRGNFPPRFSGRQFPNYSSELNVNALELEDSALYLCASSTGQGIKNNQPQHFGDGTRLSIL.

This chain connects TRBV9 to TRBJ2-7, with D perhaps matching TRBD2 (5 bases). The CDR3 is 15 residues long. Trimming shortened V by 0 bases and J by 3 bases, and 13 bases separated the two germline ends. CDR1 SGDLS and CDR2 YYNGEE come from the germline V gene. CDR3: CASSVEAGEGYEQYF. The CDR3 DNA reads as TGTGCCAGCAGCGTAGAAGCCGGGGAAGGCTACGAGCAGTACTTC. The full variable domain, in which reference TRBV9 and TRBJ2-7 provide the parts outside the CDR3, is DSGVTQTPKHLITATGQRVTLRCSPRSGDLSVYWYQQSLDQGLQFLIQYYNGEERAKGNILERFSAQQFPDLHSELNLSSLELGDSALYFCASSVEAGEGYEQYFGPGTRLTVT.

V is TRBV30 and J is TRBJ1-2; 10 nucleotides line up with TRBD1. From germline, CDR1 is GTSNPN and CDR2 SVGIG (reference sequence). This CDR3 contains 17 residues. The junction had 13 bases not matched to a gene; V was cut back by 2 bases and J by 4 bases. The CDR3: CAWSPQDGTGALYGYTF. For the CDR3, the DNA is TGTGCCTGGAGTCCCCAGGACGGGACAGGGGCCCTCTATGGCTACACCTTC.

The chain combines TRBV9 with TRBJ2-2, with TRBD1 matching over 9 bases. The V gene's germline CDR1 is SGDLS and CDR2 YYNGEE. V was pared by 4 bases and J by 5 bases, with 12 bases of the junction left unmatched. The CDR3 is 17 amino acids. For the CDR3, the DNA is TGTGCCAGCAGCTCCACACTAAACAGGGGGCTAACCGGGGAGCTGTTTTTT. Its translation: CASSSTLNRGLTGELFF.

The chain recombines TRBV7-9 with TRBJ2-5; 13 bases fit TRBD2. After removal of 5 bases from V and 4 bases from J, the junction contained 7 bases not matched to a gene. The CDR3 totals 16 residues. Per the germline V gene, CDR1 is SEHNR and CDR2 is FQNEAQ (reference sequence). The CDR3 reads CASSPWTSGSGETQYF. As DNA, the CDR3 is TGTGCCAGCAGCCCGTGGACTAGCGGGAGTGGAGAGACCCAGTACTTC.

The sample holds a few counts of this clone. J is TRBJ1-1 and V is TRBV6-6; unclear D gene. This CDR3 has 10 amino acids. From germline, CDR1 is MNHNY and CDR2 SVGAGI (reference sequence). V was trimmed by 6 bases and J by 8 bases, leaving 7 bases between them. CDR3 in amino acids: CASSRLEAFF. The DNA of the CDR3 is TGTGCCAGCAGCCGACTGGAAGCTTTCTTT.

V usage is TRBV11-2 and J usage is TRBJ2-7; TRBD1 matches 7 bases. V dropped 4 bases and J dropped 3; count of bases not matched to a gene: 9. This CDR3 region has 15 residues. Germline V CDR1 and CDR2: SGHAT, FQNNGV. Here the CDR3 reads CASSSPGQNLYEQYF. DNA of the CDR3: TGTGCCAGCAGCTCTCCGGGACAGAACCTCTACGAGCAGTACTTC.

This chain connects TRBV27 to TRBJ2-3, with 7 bases lining up with TRBD2. With V trimmed by 5 bases and J by 6 bases, 11 bases remained unmatched. CDR1 and CDR2 from the germline V gene are MNHEY and SMNVEV (reference sequence). The CDR3 runs 15 residues. DNA for the CDR3: TGTGCCAGCAGTCAACCTAGGGAGGGTAACGATACGCAGTATTTT. This codes for CASSQPREGNDTQYF.

The chain has TRBV5-1 and TRBJ2-1; 8 bases agree with TRBD2. The CDR3 is 17 residues long. Trimming cost V 0 bases and J 0 bases; bases outside gene matches: 5. Germline lookup yields CDR1 SGHRS and CDR2 YFSETQ. For the CDR3, the DNA is TGCGCCAGCAGCTTGGCAGCGGGGGACTACTCCTACAATGAGCAGTTCTTC. It is translated as CASSLAAGDYSYNEQFF.

This rearrangement joins TRBV7-2 to TRBJ2-7, with unresolved D. With 7 bases removed from V and 6 bases from J, the gap between germline ends came to 16 bases. The CDR3 covers 13 residues. Germline CDR1 reads SGHTA; CDR2 reads FQGNSA. The CDR3: CASNPTATGEQYF. For the CDR3, the DNA is TGTGCCAGCAACCCCACGGCAACGGGCGAGCAGTACTTC.

The chain uses TRBV4-3 and TRBJ2-3; 7 bases agree with TRBD2. The CDR3 sequence is 15 residues long. Looked up from germline, CDR1 is LGHNA and CDR2 is YSLEER. Trimming removed 2 bases from V and 2 bases from J; junction bases left unmatched: 4. CDR3 protein: CASSQSSGYTDTQYF. The CDR3 DNA sequence: TGCGCCAGCAGCCAATCTAGCGGATACACAGATACGCAGTATTTT.